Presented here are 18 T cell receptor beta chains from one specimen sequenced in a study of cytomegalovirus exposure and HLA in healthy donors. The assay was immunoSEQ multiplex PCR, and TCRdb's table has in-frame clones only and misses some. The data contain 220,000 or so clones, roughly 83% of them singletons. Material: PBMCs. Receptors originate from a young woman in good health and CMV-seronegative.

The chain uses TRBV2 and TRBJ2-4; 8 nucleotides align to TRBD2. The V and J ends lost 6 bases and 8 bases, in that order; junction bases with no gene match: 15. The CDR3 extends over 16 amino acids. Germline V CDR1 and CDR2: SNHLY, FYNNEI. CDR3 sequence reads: CASSDNPGTSVDIQYF. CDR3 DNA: TGTGCCAGCAGCGATAACCCCGGGACTAGTGTTGACATTCAGTACTTC.

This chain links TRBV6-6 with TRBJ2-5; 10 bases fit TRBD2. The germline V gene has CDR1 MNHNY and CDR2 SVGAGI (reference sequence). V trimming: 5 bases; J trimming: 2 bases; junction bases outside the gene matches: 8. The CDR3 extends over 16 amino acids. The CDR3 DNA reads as TGTGCCAGCAGTCCACACGGGACTAGCGTTCAAGAGACCCAGTACTTC. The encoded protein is CASSPHGTSVQETQYF.

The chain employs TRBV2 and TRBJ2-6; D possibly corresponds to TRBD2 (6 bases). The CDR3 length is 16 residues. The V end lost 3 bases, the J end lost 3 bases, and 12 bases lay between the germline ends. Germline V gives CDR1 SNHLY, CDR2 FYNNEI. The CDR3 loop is CASSDGGAGGANVLTF. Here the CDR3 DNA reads TGTGCCAGCAGTGACGGAGGGGCAGGTGGGGCCAACGTCCTGACTTTC.

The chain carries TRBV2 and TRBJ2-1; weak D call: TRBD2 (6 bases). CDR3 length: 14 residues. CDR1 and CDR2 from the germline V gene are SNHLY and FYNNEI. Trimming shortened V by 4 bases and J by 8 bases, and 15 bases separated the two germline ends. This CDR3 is CASSVDGRYDEQFF. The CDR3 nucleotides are TGTGCCAGCAGTGTGGACGGGAGATACGATGAGCAGTTCTTC.

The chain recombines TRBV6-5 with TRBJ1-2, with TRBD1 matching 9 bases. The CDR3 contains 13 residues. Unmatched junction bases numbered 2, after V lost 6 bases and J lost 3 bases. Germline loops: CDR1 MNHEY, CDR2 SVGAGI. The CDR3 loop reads CASRGDRDYGYTF. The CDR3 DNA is TGTGCCAGCAGGGGGGACAGGGACTATGGCTACACCTTC.

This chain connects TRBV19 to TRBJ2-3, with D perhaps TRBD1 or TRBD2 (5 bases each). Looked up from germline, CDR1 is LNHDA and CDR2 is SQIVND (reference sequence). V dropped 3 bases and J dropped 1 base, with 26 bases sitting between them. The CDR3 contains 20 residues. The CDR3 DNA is TGTGCCAGTAGTATGCCGACTCACGGGGCGTGGACCCCTGGCACAGATACGCAGTATTTT. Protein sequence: CASSMPTHGAWTPGTDTQYF.

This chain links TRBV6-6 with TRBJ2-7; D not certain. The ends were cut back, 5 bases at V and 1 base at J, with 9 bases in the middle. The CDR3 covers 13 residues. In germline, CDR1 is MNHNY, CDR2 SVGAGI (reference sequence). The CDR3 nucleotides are TGTGCCAGCAGTCTTGGAATGTCCTACGAGCAGTACTTC. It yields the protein CASSLGMSYEQYF.

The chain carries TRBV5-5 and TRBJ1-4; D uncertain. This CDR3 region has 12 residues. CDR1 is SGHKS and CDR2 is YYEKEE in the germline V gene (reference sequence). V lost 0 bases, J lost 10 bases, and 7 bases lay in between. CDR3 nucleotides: TGTGCCAGCAGCTTGGCGGCTGGAAAACTGTTTTTT. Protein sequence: CASSLAAGKLFF.

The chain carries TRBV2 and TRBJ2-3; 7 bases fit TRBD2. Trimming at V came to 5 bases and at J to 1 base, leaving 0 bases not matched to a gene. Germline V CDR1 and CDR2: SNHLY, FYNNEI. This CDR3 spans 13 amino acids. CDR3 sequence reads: CASSRGGTDTQYF. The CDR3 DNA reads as TGTGCCAGCAGTCGGGGGGGCACAGATACGCAGTATTTT. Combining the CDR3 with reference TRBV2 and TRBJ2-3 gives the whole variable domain EPEVTQTPSHQVTQMGQEVILRCVPISNHLYFYWYRQILGQKVEFLVSFYNNEISEKSEIFDDQFSVERPDGSNFTLKIRSTKLEDSAMYFCASSRGGTDTQYFGPGTRLTVL.

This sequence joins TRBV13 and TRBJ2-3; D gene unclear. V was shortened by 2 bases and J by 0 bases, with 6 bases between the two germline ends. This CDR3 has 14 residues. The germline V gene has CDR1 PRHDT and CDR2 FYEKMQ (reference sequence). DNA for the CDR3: TGTGCCAGCAGCTTACTGGTTAGCACAGATACGCAGTATTTT. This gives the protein CASSLLVSTDTQYF.

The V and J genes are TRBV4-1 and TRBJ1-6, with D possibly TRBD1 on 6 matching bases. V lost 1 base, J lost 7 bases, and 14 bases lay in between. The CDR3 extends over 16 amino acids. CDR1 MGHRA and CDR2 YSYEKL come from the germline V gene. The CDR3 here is CASSQVGQSGNSPLHF. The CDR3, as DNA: TGCGCCAGCAGCCAAGTCGGACAGTCGGGGAATTCACCCCTCCACTTT.

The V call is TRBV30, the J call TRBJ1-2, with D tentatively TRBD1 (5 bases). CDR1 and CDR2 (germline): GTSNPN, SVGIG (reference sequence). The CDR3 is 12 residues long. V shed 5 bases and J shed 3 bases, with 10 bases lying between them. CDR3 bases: TGTGCCTGGGGGGACGGGTACTATGGCTACACCTTC. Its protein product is CAWGDGYYGYTF.

The CDR3 region is CSVIPGSGEQYF. In DNA form, the CDR3 reads TGCAGCGTTATCCCGGGTTCTGGGGAGCAGTACTTC. The chain employs TRBV29-1 and TRBJ2-7; D is ambiguous. Germline CDR1 and CDR2: SQVTM and ANQGSEA. CDR3 length: 12 amino acids. V dropped 5 bases and J dropped 7 bases, with 15 bases sitting between them.

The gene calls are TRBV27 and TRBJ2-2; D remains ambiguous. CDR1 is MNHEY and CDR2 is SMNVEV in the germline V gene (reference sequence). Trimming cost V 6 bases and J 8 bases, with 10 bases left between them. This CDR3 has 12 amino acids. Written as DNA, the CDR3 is TGTGCCAGCAGGTTTGGGGTGGGGGAGCTGTTTTTT. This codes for CASRFGVGELFF.

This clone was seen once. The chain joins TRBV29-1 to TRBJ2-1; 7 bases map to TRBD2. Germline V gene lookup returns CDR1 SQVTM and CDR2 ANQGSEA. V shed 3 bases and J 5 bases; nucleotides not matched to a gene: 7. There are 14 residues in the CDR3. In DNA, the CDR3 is TGCAGCGTTGACGGAGCGGGGCGGAACAATGAGCAGTTCTTC. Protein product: CSVDGAGRNNEQFF.

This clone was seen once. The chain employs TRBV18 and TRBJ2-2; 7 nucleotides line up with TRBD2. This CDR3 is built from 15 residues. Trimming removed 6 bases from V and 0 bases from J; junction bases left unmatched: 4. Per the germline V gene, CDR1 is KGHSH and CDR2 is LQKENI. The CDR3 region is CASSLAETNTGELFF. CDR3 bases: TGTGCCAGCTCGCTAGCGGAAACGAACACCGGGGAGCTGTTTTTT.

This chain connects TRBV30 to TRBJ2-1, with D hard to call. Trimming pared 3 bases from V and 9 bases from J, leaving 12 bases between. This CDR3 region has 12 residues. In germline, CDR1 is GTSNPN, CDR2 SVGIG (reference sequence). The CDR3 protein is CAWSAIRSEQFF. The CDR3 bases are TGTGCCTGGAGCGCGATTAGGAGTGAGCAGTTCTTC.

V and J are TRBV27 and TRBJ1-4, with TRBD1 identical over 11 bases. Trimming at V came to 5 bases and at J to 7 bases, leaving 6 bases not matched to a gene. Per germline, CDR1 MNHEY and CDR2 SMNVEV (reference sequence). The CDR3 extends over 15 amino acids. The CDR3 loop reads CASSIGQGAREKLFF. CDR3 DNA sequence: TGTGCCAGCAGTATCGGACAGGGGGCGCGTGAAAAACTGTTTTTT. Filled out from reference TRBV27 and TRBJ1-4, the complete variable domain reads EAQVTQNPRYLITVTGKKLTVTCSQNMNHEYMSWYRQDPGLGLRQIYYSMNVEVTDKGDVPEGYKVSRKEKRNFPLILESPSPNQTSLYFCASSIGQGAREKLFFGSGTQLSVL.